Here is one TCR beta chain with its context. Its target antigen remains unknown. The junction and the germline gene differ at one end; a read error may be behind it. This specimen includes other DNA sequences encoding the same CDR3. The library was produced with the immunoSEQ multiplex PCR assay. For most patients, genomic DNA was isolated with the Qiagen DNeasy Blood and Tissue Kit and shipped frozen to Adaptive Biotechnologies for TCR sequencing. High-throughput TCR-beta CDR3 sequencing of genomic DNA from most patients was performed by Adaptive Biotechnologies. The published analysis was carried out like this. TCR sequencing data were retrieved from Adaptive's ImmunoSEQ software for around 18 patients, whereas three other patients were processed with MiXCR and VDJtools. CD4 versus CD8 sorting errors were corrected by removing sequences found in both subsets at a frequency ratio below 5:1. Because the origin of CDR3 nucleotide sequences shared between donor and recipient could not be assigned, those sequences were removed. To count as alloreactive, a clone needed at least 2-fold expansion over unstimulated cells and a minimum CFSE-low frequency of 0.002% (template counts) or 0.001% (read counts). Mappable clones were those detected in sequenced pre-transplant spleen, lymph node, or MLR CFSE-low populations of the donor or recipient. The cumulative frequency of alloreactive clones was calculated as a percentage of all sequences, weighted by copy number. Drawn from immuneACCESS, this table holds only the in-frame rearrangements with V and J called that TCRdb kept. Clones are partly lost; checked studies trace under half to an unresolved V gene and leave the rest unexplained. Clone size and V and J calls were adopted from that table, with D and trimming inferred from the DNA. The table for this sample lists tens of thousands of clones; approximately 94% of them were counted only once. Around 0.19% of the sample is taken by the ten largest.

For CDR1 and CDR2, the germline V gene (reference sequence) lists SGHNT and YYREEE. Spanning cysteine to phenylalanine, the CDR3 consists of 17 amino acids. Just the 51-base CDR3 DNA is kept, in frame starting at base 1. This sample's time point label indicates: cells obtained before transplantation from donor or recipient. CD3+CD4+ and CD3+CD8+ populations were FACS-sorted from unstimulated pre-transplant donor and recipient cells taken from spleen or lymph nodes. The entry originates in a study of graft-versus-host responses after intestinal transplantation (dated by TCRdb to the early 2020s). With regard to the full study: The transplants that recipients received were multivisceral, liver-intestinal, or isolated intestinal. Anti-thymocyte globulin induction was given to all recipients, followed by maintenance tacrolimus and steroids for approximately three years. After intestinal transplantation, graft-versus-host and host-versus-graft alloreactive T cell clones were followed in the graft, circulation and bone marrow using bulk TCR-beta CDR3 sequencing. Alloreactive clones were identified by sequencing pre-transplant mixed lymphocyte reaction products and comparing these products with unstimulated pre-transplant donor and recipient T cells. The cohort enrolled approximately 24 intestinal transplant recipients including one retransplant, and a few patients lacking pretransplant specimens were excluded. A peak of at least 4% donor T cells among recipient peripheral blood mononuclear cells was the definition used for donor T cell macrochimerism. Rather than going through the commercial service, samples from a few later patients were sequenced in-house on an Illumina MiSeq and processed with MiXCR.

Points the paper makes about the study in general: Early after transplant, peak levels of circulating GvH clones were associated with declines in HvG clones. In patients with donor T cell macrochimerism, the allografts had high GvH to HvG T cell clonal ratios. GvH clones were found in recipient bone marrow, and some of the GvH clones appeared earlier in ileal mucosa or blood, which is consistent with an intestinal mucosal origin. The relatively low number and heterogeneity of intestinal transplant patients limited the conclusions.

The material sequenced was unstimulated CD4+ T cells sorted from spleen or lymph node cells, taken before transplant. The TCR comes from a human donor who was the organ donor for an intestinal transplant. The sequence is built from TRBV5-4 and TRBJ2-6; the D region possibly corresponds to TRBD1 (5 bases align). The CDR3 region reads CASSFRVGHPGANVLTF. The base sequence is TGTGCCAGCAGCTTCAGGGTTGGCCACCCTGGGGCCAACGTTCTGACTTTC.